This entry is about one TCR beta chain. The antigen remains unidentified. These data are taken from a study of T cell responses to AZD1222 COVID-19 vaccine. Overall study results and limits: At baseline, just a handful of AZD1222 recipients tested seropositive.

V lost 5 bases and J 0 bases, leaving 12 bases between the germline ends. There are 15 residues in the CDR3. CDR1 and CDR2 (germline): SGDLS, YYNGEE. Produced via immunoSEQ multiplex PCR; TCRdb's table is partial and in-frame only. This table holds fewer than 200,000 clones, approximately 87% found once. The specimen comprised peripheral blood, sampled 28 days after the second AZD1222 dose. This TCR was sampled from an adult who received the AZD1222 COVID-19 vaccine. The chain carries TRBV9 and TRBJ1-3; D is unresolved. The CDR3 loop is CASSRRITSGNTIYF. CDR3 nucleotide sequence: TGTGCCAGCAGTCGGAGGATAACCTCTGGAAACACCATATATTTT.